The rows below give T cell receptor beta chains drawn from one sample of a study of T-cell memory formation after mild COVID-19. TCRdb re-called the 5' RACE reads through MiXCR, storing one row per CDR3 protein. The sample shows 560,000 or so distinct CDR3 sequences, approximately 15% of them seen only once. Sequencing was performed on PBMCs or a T cell subset sorted from them (not recorded which). Receptors originate from an adult woman who had mild COVID-19 (a few samples of this study predate the infection). Cell type and time point are not known. CDR3s include the opening cysteine and the closing phenylalanine or tryptophan. Fields, in order: CDR3 protein, CDR3 DNA, clone size, CDR3 length, D gene, J gene, V gene. D genes are given only for firm matches. Some rows have no size entry. The others give once, few or many, or a class for an expanded clone.

CDR3: CASSKPPNGANTEAFF; DNA: TGTGCCAGCAGCAAACCTCCCAACGGGGCGAACACTGAAGCTTTCTTT; size: few; length: 16; D: NA; J: TRBJ1-1; V: TRBV21-1
CDR3: CATSVRDEQFF; DNA: TGTGCCACCAGTGTTCGCGACGAGCAGTTCTTC; size: NA; length: 11; D: NA; J: TRBJ2-1; V: TRBV24-1
CDR3: CASSLAQGVNTEAFF; DNA: TGTGCCAGCAGCTTAGCTCAGGGGGTGAACACTGAAGCTTTCTTT; size: NA; length: 15; D: TRBD1; J: TRBJ1-1; V: TRBV7-2
CDR3: CASSHTGGAGDTQYF; DNA: TGTGCCAGCAGCCACACAGGGGGCGCGGGAGATACGCAGTATTTT; size: few; length: 15; D: TRBD1; J: TRBJ2-3; V: TRBV7-9
CDR3: CASSTDGGGQPQHF; DNA: TGCGCCAGCAGCACTGACGGGGGAGGTCAGCCCCAGCATTTT; size: few; length: 14; D: NA; J: TRBJ1-5; V: TRBV5-1
CDR3: CASSLGGLYGYTF; DNA: TGTGCCAGCAGCCTGGGGGGTCTCTATGGCTACACCTTC; size: few; length: 13; D: NA; J: TRBJ1-2; V: TRBV12-3/TRBV12-4
CDR3: CSVLQPDSLSSYEQYF; DNA: TGCAGCGTTCTTCAACCGGACAGCCTAAGCTCCTACGAGCAGTACTTC; size: few; length: 16; D: NA; J: TRBJ2-7; V: TRBV29-1
CDR3: CASSLMGGSSTDTQYF; DNA: TGTGCCAGCAGCTTAATGGGGGGATCGAGCACAGATACGCAGTATTTT; size: NA; length: 16; D: NA; J: TRBJ2-3; V: TRBV11-2
CDR3: CSAAYGTGASNQPQHF; DNA: TGCAGTGCGGCTTACGGGACAGGCGCCTCCAATCAGCCCCAGCATTTT; size: NA; length: 16; D: TRBD1; J: TRBJ1-5; V: TRBV20-1
CDR3: CASSLALGGRIADTQYF; DNA: TGTGCCAGCAGCTTAGCTTTGGGCGGGAGGATTGCAGATACGCAGTATTTT; size: few; length: 17; D: TRBD2; J: TRBJ2-3; V: TRBV7-2
CDR3: CSARDRTSGRNNEQFF; DNA: TGCAGTGCTAGAGACCGGACTAGCGGGAGGAACAATGAGCAGTTCTTC; size: few; length: 16; D: TRBD2; J: TRBJ2-1; V: TRBV20-1
CDR3: CASRHRGRNTEAFF; DNA: TGTGCCAGCAGACACCGAGGACGGAACACTGAAGCTTTCTTT; size: few; length: 14; D: NA; J: TRBJ1-1; V: TRBV6-2/TRBV6-3
CDR3: CSVQAMNTEAFF; DNA: TGCAGCGTTCAAGCTATGAACACTGAAGCTTTCTTT; size: NA; length: 12; D: NA; J: TRBJ1-1; V: TRBV29-1
CDR3: CATSDSHDINEQFF; DNA: TGTGCCACCAGTGATTCACATGATATTAATGAGCAGTTCTTC; size: few; length: 14; D: NA; J: TRBJ2-1; V: TRBV24-1
CDR3: CATSDPGIPYGYTF; DNA: TGTGCCACCAGTGATCCCGGGATCCCCTATGGCTACACCTTC; size: few; length: 14; D: NA; J: TRBJ1-2; V: TRBV24-1
CDR3: CASSIDRLETQYF; DNA: TGTGCCAGCAGCATCGACAGATTAGAGACCCAGTACTTC; size: NA; length: 13; D: NA; J: TRBJ2-5; V: TRBV27
CDR3: CSATLAGAILRSNEQFF; DNA: TGCAGTGCCACACTAGCGGGGGCGATTCTCCGATCCAATGAGCAGTTCTTC; size: NA; length: 17; D: TRBD2; J: TRBJ2-1; V: TRBV20-1
CDR3: CASSLHGANTGELFF; DNA: TGTGCCAGCAGTTTGCATGGGGCGAACACCGGGGAGCTGTTTTTT; size: few; length: 15; D: NA; J: TRBJ2-2; V: TRBV12-3/TRBV12-4
CDR3: CASSLGWTSRGGEQFF; DNA: TGTGCCAGCAGCTTAGGGTGGACTAGCCGGGGGGGAGAGCAGTTCTTC; size: few; length: 16; D: TRBD2; J: TRBJ2-1; V: TRBV7-8
CDR3: CASSQMTGIGTDTQYF; DNA: TGTGCCAGCAGCCAAATGACAGGGATAGGGACAGATACGCAGTATTTT; size: few; length: 16; D: TRBD1; J: TRBJ2-3; V: TRBV7-3
CDR3: CASSTGTRTNEKLFF; DNA: TGTGCCAGCAGCACCGGGACACGAACTAATGAAAAACTGTTTTTT; size: NA; length: 15; D: NA; J: TRBJ1-4; V: TRBV3-1
CDR3: CASSLAGGNTIYF; DNA: TGTGCCAGCAGCTTAGCGGGCGGAAACACCATATATTTT; size: many; length: 13; D: NA; J: TRBJ1-3; V: TRBV7-9
CDR3: CASSDEGTGHYEQYF; DNA: TGTGCCAGCAGTGATGAGGGGACAGGGCACTACGAGCAGTACTTC; size: NA; length: 15; D: TRBD1; J: TRBJ2-7; V: TRBV2
CDR3: CASSLFRVWSGRGKNIQYF; DNA: TGTGCCAGCAGCTTGTTTCGGGTTTGGAGCGGGAGGGGCAAAAACATTCAGTACTTC; size: few; length: 19; D: TRBD2; J: TRBJ2-4; V: TRBV5-6
CDR3: CASLARGRTDTQYF; DNA: TGTGCCAGCCTGGCCCGAGGCCGCACAGATACGCAGTATTTT; size: NA; length: 14; D: NA; J: TRBJ2-3; V: TRBV3-1
CDR3: CASSYSTDGFRETQYF; DNA: TGTGCCAGCAGTTATTCAACAGACGGATTTCGGGAGACCCAGTACTTC; size: few; length: 16; D: NA; J: TRBJ2-5; V: TRBV6-2/TRBV6-3
CDR3: CASTLNGLAGGPASYNEQFF; DNA: TGTGCCAGCACCTTAAACGGACTAGCGGGGGGGCCCGCGTCCTACAATGAGCAGTTCTTC; size: few; length: 20; D: TRBD2; J: TRBJ2-1; V: TRBV12-3/TRBV12-4
CDR3: CASSPQLAGSTDTQYF; DNA: TGCGCCAGCAGCCCTCAACTAGCGGGGAGCACAGATACGCAGTATTTT; size: few; length: 16; D: TRBD2; J: TRBJ2-3; V: TRBV4-1
CDR3: CASSLGSSGGSFNEQFF; DNA: TGCGCCAGCAGCTTGGGGAGTTCCGGGGGGTCCTTCAATGAGCAGTTCTTC; size: NA; length: 17; D: TRBD2; J: TRBJ2-1; V: TRBV5-1
CDR3: CATSREGQFEAFF; DNA: TGTGCCACCAGCAGAGAGGGACAGTTTGAAGCTTTCTTT; size: few; length: 13; D: TRBD1; J: TRBJ1-1; V: TRBV15
CDR3: CASRGQGQTNEKLFF; DNA: TGCGCCAGCAGAGGACAGGGCCAAACTAATGAAAAACTGTTTTTT; size: NA; length: 15; D: TRBD1; J: TRBJ1-4; V: TRBV5-1
CDR3: CASSLAGTIYEQYF; DNA: TGCGCCAGCAGCTTGGCCGGCACCATCTACGAGCAGTACTTC; size: NA; length: 14; D: NA; J: TRBJ2-7; V: TRBV5-1
CDR3: CSARESSGRPYNEQFF; DNA: TGCAGTGCTAGAGAGAGTAGCGGGAGGCCCTACAATGAGCAGTTCTTC; size: few; length: 16; D: TRBD2; J: TRBJ2-1; V: TRBV20-1
CDR3: CASSTQPGRGTEAFF; DNA: TGTGCCAGCAGCACACAGCCGGGCCGGGGCACTGAAGCTTTCTTT; size: few; length: 15; D: NA; J: TRBJ1-1; V: TRBV9
CDR3: CASSSQGARGYTF; DNA: TGTGCCAGCAGCTCCCAGGGGGCGCGTGGCTACACCTTC; size: many; length: 13; D: TRBD1; J: TRBJ1-2; V: TRBV7-2
CDR3: CASSSTEPGLAGQETQYF; DNA: TGTGCCAGCAGCTCGACCGAACCGGGACTAGCGGGGCAAGAGACCCAGTACTTC; size: NA; length: 18; D: TRBD2; J: TRBJ2-5; V: TRBV5-6
CDR3: CSVGRLNSYEQYF; DNA: TGCAGCGTTGGCAGGCTGAACTCCTACGAGCAGTACTTC; size: NA; length: 13; D: NA; J: TRBJ2-7; V: TRBV29-1
CDR3: CASSLAGVDNYGYTF; DNA: TGTGCCAGCAGCTTAGCCGGGGTCGATAACTATGGCTACACCTTC; size: few; length: 15; D: NA; J: TRBJ1-2; V: TRBV7-2
CDR3: CSARDGQGNSPLHF; DNA: TGCAGTGCTAGAGATGGACAGGGGAATTCACCCCTCCACTTT; size: NA; length: 14; D: TRBD1; J: TRBJ1-6; V: TRBV20-1
CDR3: CSALTGGGYEQYF; DNA: TGCAGCGCCTTGACAGGGGGAGGGTACGAGCAGTACTTC; size: NA; length: 13; D: TRBD1; J: TRBJ2-7; V: TRBV29-1
CDR3: CASSRDRGRDEQFF; DNA: TGTGCCAGCAGCCGGGACAGGGGGCGGGATGAGCAGTTCTTC; size: few; length: 14; D: TRBD1; J: TRBJ2-1; V: TRBV12-3/TRBV12-4
CDR3: CSAGLGVRSYEQYF; DNA: TGCAGCGCCGGATTGGGGGTGCGCTCCTACGAGCAGTACTTC; size: NA; length: 14; D: NA; J: TRBJ2-7; V: TRBV29-1
CDR3: CASSEDWTGTDTQYF; DNA: TGTGCCAGCAGTGAAGACTGGACAGGCACAGATACGCAGTATTTT; size: many; length: 15; D: NA; J: TRBJ2-3; V: TRBV12-3/TRBV12-4
CDR3: CASSQGTGGNGYTF; DNA: TGTGCCAGCAGCCAAGGGACAGGGGGCAATGGCTACACCTTC; size: few; length: 14; D: TRBD1; J: TRBJ1-2; V: TRBV3-1
CDR3: CASSSNSGTETQYF; DNA: TGTGCCAGCAGTTCAAATAGCGGGACGGAGACCCAGTACTTC; size: NA; length: 14; D: TRBD2; J: TRBJ2-5; V: TRBV27
CDR3: CASSPEGPSSYNEQFF; DNA: TGCGCCAGCAGCCCCGAAGGTCCAAGCTCCTACAATGAGCAGTTCTTC; size: few; length: 16; D: NA; J: TRBJ2-1; V: TRBV5-1
CDR3: CASSYSDFNYEQYF; DNA: TGCGCCAGCAGCTACTCAGATTTCAACTACGAGCAGTACTTC; size: few; length: 14; D: NA; J: TRBJ2-7; V: TRBV5-1
CDR3: CASTMGGAGNQPQHF; DNA: TGTGCCAGCACTATGGGGGGGGCCGGCAATCAGCCCCAGCATTTT; size: few; length: 15; D: NA; J: TRBJ1-5; V: TRBV7-8
CDR3: CASSVEEVDEQFF; DNA: TGTGCCAGCAGCGTAGAGGAGGTGGATGAGCAGTTCTTC; size: NA; length: 13; D: NA; J: TRBJ2-1; V: TRBV9
CDR3: CASSLVPRGGGEQFF; DNA: TGCGCCAGCAGCTTGGTTCCGCGGGGGGGCGGTGAGCAGTTCTTC; size: NA; length: 15; D: TRBD2; J: TRBJ2-1; V: TRBV5-1
CDR3: CASSLGLRQGVTDTQYF; DNA: TGCGCCAGCAGCTTGGGCCTCAGACAGGGAGTGACAGATACGCAGTATTTT; size: few; length: 17; D: TRBD1; J: TRBJ2-3; V: TRBV5-1